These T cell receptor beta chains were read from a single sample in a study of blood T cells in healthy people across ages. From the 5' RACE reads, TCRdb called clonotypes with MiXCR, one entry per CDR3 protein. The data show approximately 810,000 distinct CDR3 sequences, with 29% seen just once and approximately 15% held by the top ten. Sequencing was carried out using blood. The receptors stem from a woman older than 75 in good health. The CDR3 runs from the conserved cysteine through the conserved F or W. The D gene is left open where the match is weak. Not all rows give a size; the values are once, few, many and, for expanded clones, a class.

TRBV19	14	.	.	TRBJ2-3	TGTGCCAGCACTCAACGATACCGCACAGATACGCAGTATTTT	CASTQRYRTDTQYF
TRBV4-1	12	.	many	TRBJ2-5	TGCGCCAGCAGCCAAGACCGGGGTTCCCAGTACTTC	CASSQDRGSQYF
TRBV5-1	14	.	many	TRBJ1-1	TGCGCCAGCAGTCCTGGGACGGCGAACACTGAAGCTTTCTTT	CASSPGTANTEAFF
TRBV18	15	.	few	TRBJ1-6	TGTGCCAGCTCACCTAACAGGGCAATAGGATCACCCCTCCACTTT	CASSPNRAIGSPLHF
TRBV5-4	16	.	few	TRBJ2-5	TGTACCAGCAGCTTATCTGCCGGGGGTACGGGGGAGACCCAGTACTTC	CTSSLSAGGTGETQYF
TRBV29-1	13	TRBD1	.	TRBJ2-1	TGCAGCGTTGCCAGGGGGTCGGGGAATGAGCAGTTCTTC	CSVARGSGNEQFF
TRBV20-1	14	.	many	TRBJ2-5	TGCAGTGCGGAGCCCCAGGGGCGCGGAGAGACCCAGTACTTC	CSAEPQGRGETQYF
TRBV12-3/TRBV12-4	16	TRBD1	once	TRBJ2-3	TGTGCCAGCAGTCCCCGGACAGGGGTGGGCACAGATACGCAGTATTTT	CASSPRTGVGTDTQYF
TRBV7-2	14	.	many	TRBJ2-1	TGTGCCAGCAGCTTAGCGAACCGGGGGCAGGGGCAGTTCTTC	CASSLANRGQGQFF
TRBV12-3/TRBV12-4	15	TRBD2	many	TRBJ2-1	TGTGCCAGCAGTTTCTACGGGGGGGCCCATAATGAGCAGTTCTTC	CASSFYGGAHNEQFF
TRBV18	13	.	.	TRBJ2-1	TGTGCCGGCTCACCACCAGGAGACAATGAGCGGTTCTTC	CAGSPPGDNERFF
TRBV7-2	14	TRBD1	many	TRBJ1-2	TGTGCCAGCAGCCCGAGGACAGGGAGCTATGGCTACACCTTC	CASSPRTGSYGYTF
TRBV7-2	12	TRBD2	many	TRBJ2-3	TGTGCCAGCCGGGGGGGCACAGATACGCAGTATTTT	CASRGGTDTQYF
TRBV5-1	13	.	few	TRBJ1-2	TGCGCCAGCAGCTTATTGCAGACGTATGGCTACACCTTC	CASSLLQTYGYTF
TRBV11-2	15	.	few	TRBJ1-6	TGTGCCAGCAGCTTAGAGGCAGGACCCAATTCACCCCTCCACTTT	CASSLEAGPNSPLHF
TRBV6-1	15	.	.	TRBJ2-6	TGTGCCAGCAGTGAATCGGGGTCAGTCCCCAACGTCCTGACTTTC	CASSESGSVPNVLTF
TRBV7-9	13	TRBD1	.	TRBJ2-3	TGTGCCAGCAGCCAGGGGGCAAGGGGGCGCGGGTATTTT	CASSQGARGRGYF
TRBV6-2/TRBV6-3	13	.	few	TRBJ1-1	TGTGCCAGCAGTTACCAGGTTTTCACTGAAGCTTTCTTT	CASSYQVFTEAFF
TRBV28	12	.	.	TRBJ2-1	TGTGCCAGCGCCCCCTATTACAATGAGCAGTTCTTC	CASAPYYNEQFF
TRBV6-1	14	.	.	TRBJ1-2	TGTGCCAGCAGTGAAGCGCGCTTCGGGGGAGGCTACACCTTC	CASSEARFGGGYTF
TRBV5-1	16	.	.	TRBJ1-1	TGCGCCAGCAGCAACAGACCCGGAAACGGGGGCACTGAAGCTTTCTTT	CASSNRPGNGGTEAFF
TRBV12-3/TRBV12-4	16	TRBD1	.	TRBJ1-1	TGTGCCAGCAAGCTTCATAGGGGGCCTGTTTTCACTGAAGCTTTCTTT	CASKLHRGPVFTEAFF
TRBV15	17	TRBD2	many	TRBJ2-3	TGTGCCACCAACTCAGCCGGGACTAGCGGGGGGATGCGAACGCAGTATTTT	CATNSAGTSGGMRTQYF
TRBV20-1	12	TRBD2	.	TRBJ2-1	TGCAGTGGGACTAGCGGGACCAATGAGCAGTTCTTC	CSGTSGTNEQFF
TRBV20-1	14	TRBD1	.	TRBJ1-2	TGCAGTGCTATGGAGGGGGACAGTGTCTATGGCTACACCTTC	CSAMEGDSVYGYTF